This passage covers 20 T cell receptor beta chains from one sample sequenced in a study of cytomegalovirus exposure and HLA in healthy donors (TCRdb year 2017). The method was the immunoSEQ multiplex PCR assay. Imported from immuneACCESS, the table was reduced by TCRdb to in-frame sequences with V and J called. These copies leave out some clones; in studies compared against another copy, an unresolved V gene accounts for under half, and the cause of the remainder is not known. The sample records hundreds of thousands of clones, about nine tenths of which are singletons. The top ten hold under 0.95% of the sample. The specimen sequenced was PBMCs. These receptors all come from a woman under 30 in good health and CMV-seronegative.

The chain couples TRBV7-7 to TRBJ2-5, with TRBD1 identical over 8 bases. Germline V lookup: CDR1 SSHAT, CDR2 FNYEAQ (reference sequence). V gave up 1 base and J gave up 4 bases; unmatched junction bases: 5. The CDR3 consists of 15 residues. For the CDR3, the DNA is TGTGCCAGCAGCTTAGGTCAGGGGGCGCGAGAGACCCAGTACTTC. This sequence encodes CASSLGQGARETQYF.

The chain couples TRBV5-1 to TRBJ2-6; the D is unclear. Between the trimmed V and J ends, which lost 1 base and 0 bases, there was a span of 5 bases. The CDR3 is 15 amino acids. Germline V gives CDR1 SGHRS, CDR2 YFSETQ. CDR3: CASSLPGSGANVLTF. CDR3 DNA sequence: TGCGCCAGCAGCTTGCCGGGCTCTGGGGCCAACGTCCTGACTTTC.

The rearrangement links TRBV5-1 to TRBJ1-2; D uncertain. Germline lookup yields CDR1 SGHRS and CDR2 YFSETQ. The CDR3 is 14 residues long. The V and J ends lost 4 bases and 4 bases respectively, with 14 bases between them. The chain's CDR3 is CASSLRGESYGYTF. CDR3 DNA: TGCGCCAGCAGCCTCCGCGGGGAATCCTATGGCTACACCTTC.

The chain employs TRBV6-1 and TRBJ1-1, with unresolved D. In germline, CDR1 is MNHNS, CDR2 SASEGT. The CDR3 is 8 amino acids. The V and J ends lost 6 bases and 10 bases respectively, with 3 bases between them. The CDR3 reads CASSRAFF. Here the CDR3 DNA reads TGTGCCAGCAGCCGAGCTTTCTTT.

The CDR3 is CASSLGLAGMNTGELFF. In DNA, the CDR3 is TGTGCCAGCAGCCTGGGACTAGCGGGGATGAACACCGGGGAGCTGTTTTTT. The rearrangement links TRBV5-4 to TRBJ2-2; 13 bases map to TRBD2. Germline-derived CDR1 and CDR2 are SGHNT and YYREEE (reference sequence). The V segment lost 4 bases and the J segment 1 base; nucleotides outside the gene matches: 4. The CDR3 spans 17 residues.

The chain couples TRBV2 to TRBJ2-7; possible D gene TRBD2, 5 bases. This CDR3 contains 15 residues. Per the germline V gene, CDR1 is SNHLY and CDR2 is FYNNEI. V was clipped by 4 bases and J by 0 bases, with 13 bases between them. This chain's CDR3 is CASSGELLSSYEQYF. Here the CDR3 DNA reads TGTGCCAGCAGTGGGGAGCTTTTGAGCTCCTACGAGCAGTACTTC.

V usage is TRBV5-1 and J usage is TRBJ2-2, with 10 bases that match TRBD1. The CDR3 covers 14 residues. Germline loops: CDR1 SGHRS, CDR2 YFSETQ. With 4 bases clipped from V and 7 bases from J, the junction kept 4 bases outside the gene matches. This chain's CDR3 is CASSRDRGIGELFF. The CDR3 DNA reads TGCGCCAGCAGCCGGGACAGGGGAATCGGGGAGCTGTTTTTT.

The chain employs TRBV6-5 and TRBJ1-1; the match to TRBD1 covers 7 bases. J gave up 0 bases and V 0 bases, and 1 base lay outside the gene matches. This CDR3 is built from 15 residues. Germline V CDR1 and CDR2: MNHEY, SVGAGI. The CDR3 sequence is CASSYSGQLNTEAFF. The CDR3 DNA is TGTGCCAGCAGTTACTCGGGACAGCTGAACACTGAAGCTTTCTTT.

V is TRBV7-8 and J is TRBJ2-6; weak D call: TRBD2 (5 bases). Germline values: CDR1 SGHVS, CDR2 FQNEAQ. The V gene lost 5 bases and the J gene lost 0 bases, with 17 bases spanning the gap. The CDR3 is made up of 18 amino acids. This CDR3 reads CASSARHGMSSGANVLTF. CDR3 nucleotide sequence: TGTGCCAGCAGCGCGCGACACGGGATGAGCTCTGGGGCCAACGTCCTGACTTTC. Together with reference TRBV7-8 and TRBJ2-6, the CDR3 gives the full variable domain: GAGVSQSPRYKVAKRGQDVALRCDPISGHVSLFWYQQALGQGPEFLTYFQNEAQLDKSGLPSDRFFAERPEGSVSTLKIQRTQQEDSAVYLCASSARHGMSSGANVLTFGAGSRLTVL.

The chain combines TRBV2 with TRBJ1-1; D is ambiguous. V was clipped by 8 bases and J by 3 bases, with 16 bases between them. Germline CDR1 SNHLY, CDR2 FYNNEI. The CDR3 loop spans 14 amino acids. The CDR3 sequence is CASLGKREDTEAFF. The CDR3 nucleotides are TGTGCCAGCCTCGGAAAAAGGGAGGACACTGAAGCTTTCTTT.

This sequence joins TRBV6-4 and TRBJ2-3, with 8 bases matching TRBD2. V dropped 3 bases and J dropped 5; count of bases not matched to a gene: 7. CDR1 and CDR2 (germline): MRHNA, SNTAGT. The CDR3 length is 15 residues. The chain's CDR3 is CASSESGGAGDTQYF. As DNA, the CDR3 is TGTGCCAGCAGTGAGTCCGGGGGGGCAGGAGATACGCAGTATTTT.

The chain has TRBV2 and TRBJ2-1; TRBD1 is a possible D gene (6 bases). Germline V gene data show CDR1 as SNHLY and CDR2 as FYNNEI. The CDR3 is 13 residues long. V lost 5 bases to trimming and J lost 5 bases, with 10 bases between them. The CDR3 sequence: CASSSTGNNEQFF. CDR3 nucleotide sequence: TGTGCCAGCAGTTCCACAGGGAACAATGAGCAGTTCTTC.

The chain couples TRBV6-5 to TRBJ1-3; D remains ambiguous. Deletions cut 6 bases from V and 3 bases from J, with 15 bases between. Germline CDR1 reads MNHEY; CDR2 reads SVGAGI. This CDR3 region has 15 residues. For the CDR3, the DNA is TGTGCCAGCAGCCGAGACGGATCTAGTGGAAACACCATATATTTT. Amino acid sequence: CASSRDGSSGNTIYF.

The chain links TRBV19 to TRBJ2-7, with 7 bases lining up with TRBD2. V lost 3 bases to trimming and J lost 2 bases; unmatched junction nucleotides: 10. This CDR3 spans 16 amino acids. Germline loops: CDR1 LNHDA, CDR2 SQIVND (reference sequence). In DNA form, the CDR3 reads TGTGCCAGTAGTATGGGGCTAGCGGTTCGAGCCTACGAGCAGTACTTC. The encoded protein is CASSMGLAVRAYEQYF.

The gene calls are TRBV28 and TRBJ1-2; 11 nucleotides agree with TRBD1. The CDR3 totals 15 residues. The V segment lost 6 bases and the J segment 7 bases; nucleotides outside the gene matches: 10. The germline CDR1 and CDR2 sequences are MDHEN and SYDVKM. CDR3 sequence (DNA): TGTGCCAGCAGCATTGTAGGACAGGGGGCTGCTGGCTACACCTTC. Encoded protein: CASSIVGQGAAGYTF.

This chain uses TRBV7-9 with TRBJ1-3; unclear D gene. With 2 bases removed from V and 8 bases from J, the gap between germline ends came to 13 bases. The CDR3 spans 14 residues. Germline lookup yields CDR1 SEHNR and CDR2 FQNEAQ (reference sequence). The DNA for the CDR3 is TGTGCCAGCAGCTTATTGGATGAGGGTGACACCATATATTTT. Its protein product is CASSLLDEGDTIYF.

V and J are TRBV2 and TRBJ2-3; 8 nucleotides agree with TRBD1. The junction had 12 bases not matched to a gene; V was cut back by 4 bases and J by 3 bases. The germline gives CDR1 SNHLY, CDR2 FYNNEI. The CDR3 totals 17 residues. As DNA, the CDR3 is TGTGCCAGCAGTGGGGTTTTTGGACAGGGTGAGACAGATACGCAGTATTTT. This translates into CASSGVFGQGETDTQYF.

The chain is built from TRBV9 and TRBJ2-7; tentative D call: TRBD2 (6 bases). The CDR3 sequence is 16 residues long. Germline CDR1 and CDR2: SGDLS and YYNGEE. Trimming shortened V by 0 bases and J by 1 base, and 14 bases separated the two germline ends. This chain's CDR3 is CASSVGGGIGSYEQYF. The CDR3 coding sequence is TGTGCCAGCAGCGTAGGTGGCGGGATCGGTTCCTACGAGCAGTACTTC.

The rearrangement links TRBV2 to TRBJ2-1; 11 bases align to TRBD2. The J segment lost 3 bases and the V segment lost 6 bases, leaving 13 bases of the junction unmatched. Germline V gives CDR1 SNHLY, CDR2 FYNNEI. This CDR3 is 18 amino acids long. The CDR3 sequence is CASRQGLAAYAIYNEQFF. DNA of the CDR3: TGTGCCAGCAGGCAGGGACTAGCGGCCTATGCAATCTACAATGAGCAGTTCTTC.

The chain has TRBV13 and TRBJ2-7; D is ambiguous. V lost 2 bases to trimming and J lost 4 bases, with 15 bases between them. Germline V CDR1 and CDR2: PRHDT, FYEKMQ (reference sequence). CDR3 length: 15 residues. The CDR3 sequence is CASSLSPRSSYEQYF. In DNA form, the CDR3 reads TGTGCCAGCAGCTTAAGCCCTAGAAGCTCGTACGAGCAGTACTTC.